This TCR beta chain stems from a study of shared T cell receptors in the human thymus. The CDR3 sequence is 14 residues long. The V segment lost 1 base and the J segment 6 bases; nucleotides outside the gene matches: 2. Germline V CDR1 and CDR2: MNHEY, SVGAGI. Profiling relied on immunoSEQ multiplex PCR, and the TCRdb table lists in-frame clones only, not all of them. The data contain hundreds of thousands of clones, around 87% of them singletons. These records were also assigned to another study, of human thymus T cells. That publication notes: Donation came from healthy Finnish infants having corrective surgery for congenital heart defects. Corrective heart surgery yielded resections, and these provided the thymus tissue. Thymic and blood repertoires seemed to show skewed V and J gene use. Overlap was high between thymic repertoires from unrelated individuals, as reported in related research.

The rearrangement links TRBV6-5 to TRBJ1-4; 7 bases fit TRBD1. The sample was thymocytes. The receptor was isolated from a boy less than two years old with a congenital heart defect. CDR3 loop: CASSYWQGDEKLFF. The CDR3 region has the DNA TGTGCCAGCAGTTACTGGCAGGGGGATGAAAAACTGTTTTTT.